The next 27 T cell receptor beta chains were all read from a single sample in a study of graft-versus-host responses after intestinal transplantation (dated by TCRdb to about 2021). The library was obtained by the immunoSEQ multiplex PCR assay. TCRdb took over this immuneACCESS table, retaining in-frame rearrangements with V and J assigned. Such tables are incomplete; in checked studies, under half of the missing clones stem from an unresolved V gene, and the remainder is unexplained. In this sample the table shows about 47,000 clones, 90% to 95% of which occur a single time. The biggest ten clones account for roughly 6% of the sample. Sequencing used PBMCs, obtained around 820 days after a first intestinal transplant, on the day of a second. Receptor source: a human patient who received an intestinal transplant, so some T cells may come from the graft donor.

The chain links TRBV5-1 to TRBJ2-1; 9 bases line up with TRBD1. V lost 4 bases to trimming and J lost 0 bases; unmatched junction nucleotides: 8. The CDR3 contains 17 residues. Germline V lookup: CDR1 SGHRS, CDR2 YFSETQ. The CDR3 sequence is CASSAQQGAASYNEQFF. The CDR3 DNA follows: TGCGCCAGCAGCGCCCAACAGGGGGCTGCCTCCTACAATGAGCAGTTCTTC.

V is TRBV5-1 and J is TRBJ2-1; TRBD1 agrees at 7 bases. The V gene end was trimmed by 0 bases and the J gene end by 0 bases; junction bases not matched to a gene: 6. CDR1 is SGHRS, CDR2 YFSETQ, per germline. There are 17 residues in the CDR3. CDR3 in DNA: TGCGCCAGCAGCTTGGGCAGGGGGTCTCTCTCCTACAATGAGCAGTTCTTC. It yields the protein CASSLGRGSLSYNEQFF.

This clone was seen just once. The chain carries TRBV4-1 and TRBJ2-7, with D possibly being TRBD2 (6 bases). This CDR3 is built from 15 residues. With 1 base removed from V and 2 bases from J, the gap between germline ends came to 12 bases. The germline gives CDR1 MGHRA, CDR2 YSYEKL. The CDR3: CASSQVRDSTYEQYF. DNA of the CDR3: TGCGCCAGCAGCCAAGTAAGGGACTCCACCTACGAGCAGTACTTC.

V is TRBV9 and J is TRBJ2-2, with unresolved D. Germline V gene data show CDR1 as SGDLS and CDR2 as YYNGEE. The CDR3 totals 13 residues. The V gene lost 0 bases and the J gene lost 4 bases, with 4 bases spanning the gap. CDR3 DNA: TGTGCCAGCAGCGTAGTCGCCACCGGGGAGCTGTTTTTT. Amino acid sequence: CASSVVATGELFF. The full variable domain, its missing parts supplied by reference TRBV9 and TRBJ2-2, is DSGVTQTPKHLITATGQRVTLRCSPRSGDLSVYWYQQSLDQGLQFLIQYYNGEERAKGNILERFSAQQFPDLHSELNLSSLELGDSALYFCASSVVATGELFFGEGSRLTVL.

The chain uses TRBV5-5 and TRBJ2-2; D might be TRBD1 (5 bases). Germline V gene lookup returns CDR1 SGHKS and CDR2 YYEKEE (reference sequence). V was pared by 4 bases and J by 1 base, with 11 bases between. This CDR3 contains 15 residues. DNA of the CDR3: TGTGCCAGCAGCCAAGATGGACAGAACACCGGGGAGCTGTTTTTT. Amino acids: CASSQDGQNTGELFF.

The chain is built from TRBV10-2 and TRBJ1-4, with D unresolved. Germline assignment: CDR1 WSHSY and CDR2 SAAADI. The V end lost 4 bases, the J end lost 8 bases, and 20 bases lay between the germline ends. The CDR3 length is 16 residues. This chain's CDR3 is CASSVSPRTGGEKLFF. The CDR3 bases are TGCGCCAGCAGTGTGTCACCTCGGACGGGTGGCGAAAAACTGTTTTTT.

This chain links TRBV7-9 with TRBJ1-2; the D is unclear. The CDR3 totals 15 residues. CDR1 and CDR2 (germline): SEHNR, FQNEAQ (reference sequence). V dropped 2 bases and J dropped 4 bases, with 14 bases sitting between them. The CDR3: CASSLSQAPAYGYTF. As DNA, the CDR3 is TGTGCCAGCAGCTTAAGCCAGGCCCCCGCCTATGGCTACACCTTC. The full variable domain, in which reference TRBV7-9 and TRBJ1-2 provide the parts outside the CDR3, is DTGVSQNPRHKITKRGQNVTFRCDPISEHNRLYWYRQTLGQGPEFLTYFQNEAQLEKSRLLSDRFSAERPKGSFSTLEIQRTEQGDSAMYLCASSLSQAPAYGYTFGSGTRLTVV.

V and J are TRBV6-1 and TRBJ1-2, with 8 nucleotides matching TRBD1. CDR3 length equals 14 residues. Germline CDR1 and CDR2: MNHNS and SASEGT. V was pared by 4 bases and J by 5 bases, with 6 bases of the junction left unmatched. DNA of the CDR3: TGTGCCAGCAGTGGACAGGGGAGGGAGTATGGCTACACCTTC. It specifies CASSGQGREYGYTF.

The V gene is TRBV5-5, the J gene TRBJ2-7; D not resolved. Between the trimmed V and J ends, which lost 3 bases and 0 bases, there was a span of 16 bases. The germline CDR1 and CDR2 sequences are SGHKS and YYEKEE (reference sequence). CDR3 length: 16 residues. In DNA form, the CDR3 reads TGTGCCAGCAGCTCAAACCTCGGCCCTAGCTCCTACGAGCAGTACTTC. It yields the protein CASSSNLGPSSYEQYF.

The chain combines TRBV10-1 with TRBJ2-1, with no clear D. Trimming shortened V by 0 bases and J by 0 bases, and 9 bases separated the two germline ends. Looked up from germline, CDR1 is WNHNN and CDR2 is SYGVQD (reference sequence). This CDR3 contains 16 residues. In nucleotides, the CDR3 is TGCGCCAGCAGTGAGTCTAGCACGAGCTCCTACAATGAGCAGTTCTTC. Protein sequence: CASSESSTSSYNEQFF.

The rearrangement uses TRBV27 and TRBJ2-7, with D possibly matching TRBD1 (5 bases). The V end was cut by 5 bases, the J end by 5 bases, with 16 bases between. This CDR3 is 14 amino acids long. The germline V gene encodes CDR1 MNHEY and CDR2 SMNVEV (reference sequence). The CDR3 is CASSGWQGFDEQYF. Here the CDR3 DNA reads TGTGCCAGCAGTGGATGGCAGGGTTTCGACGAGCAGTACTTC.

The chain uses TRBV5-1 and TRBJ2-3, with TRBD2 matching over 13 bases. The V gene's germline CDR1 is SGHRS and CDR2 YFSETQ. The CDR3 covers 16 residues. With V trimmed by 2 bases and J by 9 bases, 9 bases remained unmatched. CDR3 DNA sequence: TGCGCCAGCAGCTTCCGGACTAGCGGGAGTGCGAACACGCAGTATTTT. It translates to CASSFRTSGSANTQYF.

The chain links TRBV5-1 to TRBJ2-2; the D gene is possibly TRBD2 (5 bases). The germline gives CDR1 SGHRS, CDR2 YFSETQ. V lost 0 bases and J lost 4, with 10 bases in between. The CDR3 contains 15 residues. The CDR3 DNA follows: TGCGCCAGCAGCTTGGTAGGACTCTCCACCGGGGAGCTGTTTTTT. The encoded protein is CASSLVGLSTGELFF.

V and J are TRBV30 and TRBJ2-3, with D hard to call. This CDR3 is built from 15 residues. Germline-derived CDR1 and CDR2 are GTSNPN and SVGIG (reference sequence). The V and J ends lost 2 bases and 2 bases respectively, with 14 bases between them. The CDR3 DNA sequence: TGTGCCTGGAGTACTGGCGTGAGCCCCACAGATACGCAGTATTTT. Translating gives CAWSTGVSPTDTQYF.

V gene TRBV6-6 combines with J gene TRBJ2-7; 9 nucleotides align to TRBD2. Germline V CDR1 and CDR2: MNHNY, SVGAGI (reference sequence). The CDR3 covers 13 residues. V was clipped by 7 bases and J by 3 bases; unmatched bases: 4. This chain's CDR3 is CASTPSGNYEQYF. The CDR3 DNA reads as TGTGCCAGCACCCCTAGCGGGAACTACGAGCAGTACTTC.

The genes are TRBV29-1 and TRBJ1-1; 7 nucleotides align to TRBD1. CDR3 size: 13 residues. J was trimmed by 4 bases and V by 7 bases; bases with no gene match: 9. CDR1 SQVTM and CDR2 ANQGSEA come from the germline V gene. The CDR3 protein is CSAQTGIGTEAFF. DNA for the CDR3: TGCAGCGCCCAGACAGGGATCGGCACTGAAGCTTTCTTT.

The rearrangement joins TRBV2 to TRBJ1-5; a possible D gene is TRBD1 (5 bases). The V gene's germline CDR1 is SNHLY and CDR2 FYNNEI. This CDR3 has 15 residues. V gave up 4 bases and J gave up 3 bases, with 13 bases separating them. CDR3 amino acids: CASSVQKGPNQPQHF. CDR3 DNA: TGTGCCAGCAGTGTGCAGAAGGGACCCAATCAGCCCCAGCATTTT.

The table lists this clone with a count of one. V gene TRBV19 combines with J gene TRBJ1-6; 7 nucleotides match TRBD1. This CDR3 contains 15 residues. Germline CDR1 is LNHDA and CDR2 is SQIVND (reference sequence). With 7 bases clipped from V and 6 bases from J, the junction kept 9 bases outside the gene matches. For the CDR3, the DNA is TGTGCCAGTACCCAACTACAGGGGCCTAATTCACCCCTCCACTTT. Protein: CASTQLQGPNSPLHF.

The table lists this clone with a few counts. The V gene is TRBV7-9, the J gene TRBJ1-3, with a weak D call TRBD1 (5 bases). Germline lookup yields CDR1 SEHNR and CDR2 FQNEAQ (reference sequence). The CDR3 spans 15 residues. V gave up 5 bases and J gave up 3 bases, with 14 bases separating them. This CDR3 is CASSLMGVGGNTIYF. In nucleotides, the CDR3 is TGTGCCAGCAGCCTAATGGGGGTCGGTGGAAACACCATATATTTT.

The chain uses TRBV7-9 and TRBJ2-7; 13 bases are a match to TRBD2. Germline values: CDR1 SEHNR, CDR2 FQNEAQ (reference sequence). Trimming removed 3 bases from V and 5 bases from J; junction bases left unmatched: 1. The CDR3 is 14 amino acids. The CDR3 reads CASSFTSGRDEQYF. The CDR3 nucleotides read TGTGCCAGCAGCTTTACTAGCGGGAGGGACGAGCAGTACTTC.

This clone occurred once. Germline is not matched at one junction end, which may reflect a read error. Different DNA sequences within this sample yield the same CDR3. The chain uses TRBV5-5 and TRBJ2-5; TRBD2 might be the D (5 bases). The germline CDR1 and CDR2 sequences are SGHKS and YYEKEE (reference sequence). The CDR3 has 14 amino acids. The CDR3 DNA reads TGCGCCAGCAGCTTGCTAGCCCCGGGAGAGACCCAGTACTTC. Translating gives CASSLLAPGETQYF.

The chain carries TRBV5-1 and TRBJ2-3; D unclear. The germline gives CDR1 SGHRS, CDR2 YFSETQ. V lost 3 bases and J 0 bases, leaving 14 bases between the germline ends. This CDR3 region has 16 residues. CDR3 in amino acids: CASSSNGGRSTDTQYF. CDR3 bases: TGCGCCAGCAGCTCGAACGGCGGACGTAGCACAGATACGCAGTATTTT.

The rearrangement joins TRBV6-5 to TRBJ2-3, with D unresolved. The length of the CDR3 is 15 residues. Germline CDR1 reads MNHEY; CDR2 reads SVGAGI. Trimming removed 6 bases at V and 6 bases at J, with 19 bases between. Here the CDR3 reads CASSPLGPDQDTQYF. CDR3 DNA sequence: TGTGCCAGCAGCCCCCTCGGACCCGATCAGGATACGCAGTATTTT.

The chain links TRBV12-5 to TRBJ2-7; no clear D gene. Deletions cut 3 bases from V and 0 bases from J, with 0 bases between. Per germline, CDR1 LGHNT and CDR2 FRNRAP. This CDR3 is 11 amino acids long. This CDR3 is CASGFSYEQYF. CDR3 DNA: TGTGCTAGTGGTTTCTCCTACGAGCAGTACTTC.

V and J are TRBV6-5 and TRBJ1-1; D is possibly TRBD1 (5 bases). Deletions cut 0 bases from V and 8 bases from J, with 13 bases between. The germline gives CDR1 MNHEY, CDR2 SVGAGI. This CDR3 is 14 amino acids long. CDR3 loop: CASSYSGGVEEAFF. The CDR3, as DNA: TGTGCCAGCAGTTACTCGGGGGGGGTGGAAGAAGCTTTCTTT.

The rearrangement links TRBV12-2 to TRBJ2-7; the table's D call, TRBD2, has no DNA check behind it. TRBV12-2 is a pseudogene. The CDR3 is made up of 11 amino acids. The CDR3 loop reads CTGGRSYEQYF. The CDR3 DNA reads as TGTACGGGGGGTAGGTCCTACGAGCAGTACTTC.

The rearrangement uses TRBV5-1 and TRBJ2-7; TRBD2 is a possible D gene (5 bases). Germline V CDR1 and CDR2: SGHRS, YFSETQ. CDR3 length equals 13 residues. V lost 8 bases to trimming and J lost 5 bases, with 17 bases between them. The CDR3 region is CASTFGEGHEQYF. The CDR3 bases are TGCGCCAGTACGTTCGGGGAAGGGCACGAGCAGTACTTC.